This TCR beta chain stems from a study of shared clonotypes between healthy human individuals. Only Caucasian adults living in Nashville, Tennessee served as donors. This clone was counted once. Antigen: not known. CDR1 KGHSH and CDR2 LQKENI come from the germline V gene. Deletions cut 1 base from V and 8 bases from J, with 15 bases between. The CDR3 loop spans 15 amino acids. Assay execution took place at the deep level. Sorted-subset replicate PCR reactions were performed with about 200 ng DNA, corresponding to tens of thousands of T cell genomes. TCRdb keeps only in-frame clones here, not all; method: immunoSEQ multiplex PCR. The table has 800,000 to 1,200,000 clones, approximately 78% seen once. Study-wide results and limits: Generally, naive subsets (rather than memory subsets) showed larger estimated richness.

The receptor comes from a man aged 18 to 30 in good health. Some clones in this sample may be carry-over from other donors' samples. The chain uses TRBV18 and TRBJ2-4, with D tentatively TRBD2 (5 bases). Source material: memory CD4+ T cells from PBMCs. Specified subset: CD45RA-negative fraction. DNA of the CDR3: TGTGCCAGCTCACCACGGAGGACCACCTCAGACATTCAGTACTTC. Translated, it gives CASSPRRTTSDIQYF.